The 5 T cell receptor beta chains below all came from one sample that was sequenced in a study of T cells in Graves' hyperthyroidism and ophthalmopathy. The investigators amplified TCR beta CDR3 regions from RNA transcripts. A first-round RT-PCR of the TCR CDR3 used the HTBI primer set. One entry per CDR3 protein results from TCRdb running MiXCR on the multiplex PCR reads. Of roughly 580,000 distinct CDR3 sequences in the sample, 11% to 15% were seen once. Material for sequencing was blood. All receptors come from a woman aged 25 to 45 with Graves' hyperthyroidism that later progressed to Graves' ophthalmopathy.

This clonotype was counted many times. V gene TRBV7-2 combines with J gene TRBJ2-7; TRBD1 might be the D (5 bases). V lost 1 base, J lost 0 bases, and 16 bases lay in between. The germline CDR1 and CDR2 sequences are SGHTA and FQGNSA. The CDR3 extends over 17 amino acids. The CDR3, as DNA: TGTGCCAGCAGCTTAGGAACAGGTGTTACCTACTCCTACGAGCAGTACTTC. It encodes CASSLGTGVTYSYEQYF.

Ten or more counts support this clonotype. The CDR3 nucleotides read TGTGCCAGCAATGTAGGACTAGCGCCCTCCTACGAGCAGTACTTC. It translates to CASNVGLAPSYEQYF. V and J are TRBV27 and TRBJ2-7; 9 positions match TRBD2. The germline V gene encodes CDR1 MNHEY and CDR2 SMNVEV (reference sequence). CDR3 size: 15 residues. V shed 7 bases, J shed 0 bases, and the junction held 7 bases outside the gene matches.

This sequence joins TRBV5-1 and TRBJ2-7; 7 bases line up with TRBD2. Looked up from germline, CDR1 is SGHRS and CDR2 is YFSETQ. V was clipped by 4 bases and J by 0 bases; unmatched bases: 10. CDR3 length: 16 amino acids. The CDR3 sequence: CASSPSGTLSSYEQYF. DNA of the CDR3: TGCGCCAGCAGCCCCAGCGGGACCCTAAGCTCCTACGAGCAGTACTTC.

The chain employs TRBV7-2 and TRBJ1-1, with TRBD1 as a possible D gene (6 bases). With 7 bases removed from V and 7 bases from J, the gap between germline ends came to 19 bases. CDR3 size: 14 residues. CDR1 and CDR2 from the germline V gene are SGHTA and FQGNSA. CDR3 sequence: CASNLYRAGGEAFF. DNA of the CDR3: TGTGCCAGCAATCTATACAGGGCAGGAGGTGAAGCTTTCTTT.

This clonotype was seen ten or more times. The CDR3 nucleotides are TGCAGCGTTGGTCTGAAGATGAACACTGAAGCTTTCTTT. Translating gives CSVGLKMNTEAFF. The chain recombines TRBV29-1 with TRBJ1-1, with D unclear. The germline V gene has CDR1 SQVTM and CDR2 ANQGSEA. V lost 4 bases, J lost 0 bases, and 9 bases lay in between. The CDR3 sequence is 13 residues long.